A single sample gave rise to the 23 T cell receptor beta chains below, sequenced in a study of shared clonotypes between healthy human individuals. The protocol was immunoSEQ multiplex PCR, while the TCRdb copy is restricted to in-frame clones and leaves out a portion. The profile covers about 2,500,000 clones, with around nine tenths appearing a single time and around 0.14% taken by the ten largest. The sample was naive CD4+ T cells sorted from blood. Subset specified: CD45RA+ positively selected. The source of these receptors is a man younger than 35 in good health.

The rearrangement joins TRBV11-2 to TRBJ2-1, with TRBD2 matching over 12 bases. J was trimmed by 9 bases and V by 0 bases; bases with no gene match: 6. CDR1 SGHAT and CDR2 FQNNGV come from the germline V gene. The length of the CDR3 is 16 residues. As DNA, the CDR3 is TGTGCCAGCAGCTTAGATCTAGCGGGGGGGCCAATTGAGCAGTTCTTC. Its protein is CASSLDLAGGPIEQFF.

To note about this clone: One end of the junction does not line up with germline, which may come from a read error. The chain employs TRBV19 and TRBJ2-2; the match to TRBD2 covers 13 bases. The CDR3 runs 15 residues. Germline assignment: CDR1 LNHDA and CDR2 SQIVND (reference sequence). CDR3 sequence reads: CASSGTSGNAGELFF. CDR3 bases: TGTGCCAGTAGCGGGACTAGCGGGAACGCCGGGGAGCTGTTTTTT.

The chain uses TRBV5-1 and TRBJ2-7, with D tentatively TRBD2 (5 bases). CDR3 size: 15 residues. Germline V gene data show CDR1 as SGHRS and CDR2 as YFSETQ. Between the trimmed V and J ends, which lost 2 bases and 4 bases, there was a span of 16 bases. The DNA of the CDR3 is TGCGCCAGCAGCTTCCTGGGGAGAGATTTGTACGAGCAGTACTTC. It encodes CASSFLGRDLYEQYF. Supplemented by reference TRBV5-1 and TRBJ2-7, the full variable domain reads KAGVTQTPRYLIKTRGQQVTLSCSPISGHRSVSWYQQTPGQGLQFLFEYFSETQRNKGNFPGRFSGRQFSNSRSEMNVSTLELGDSALYLCASSFLGRDLYEQYFGPGTRLTVT.

This rearrangement joins TRBV5-1 to TRBJ2-7, with 12 bases lining up with TRBD2. Germline V gene sequence: CDR1 SGHRS, CDR2 YFSETQ. After removal of 3 bases from V and 3 bases from J, the junction contained 4 bases not matched to a gene. This CDR3 is built from 15 residues. The CDR3 loop is CASSSTSGGIYEQYF. The CDR3, as DNA: TGCGCCAGCAGCTCGACTAGCGGGGGAATCTACGAGCAGTACTTC.

V is TRBV5-1 and J is TRBJ1-2, with D possibly matching TRBD1 (5 bases). The CDR3 covers 15 residues. Trimming left V 4 bases short and J 0 bases short, with 13 bases between. The germline gives CDR1 SGHRS, CDR2 YFSETQ. This CDR3 is CASSGSGGTNYGYTF. CDR3 bases: TGCGCCAGCAGCGGCAGTGGGGGGACTAACTATGGCTACACCTTC.

The V and J genes are TRBV30 and TRBJ1-5; 8 bases line up with TRBD1. J was trimmed by 0 bases and V by 2 bases; bases with no gene match: 9. The CDR3 runs to 17 residues. Germline CDR1 and CDR2: GTSNPN and SVGIG (reference sequence). The CDR3: CAWSPQGAVLSNQPQHF. CDR3 bases: TGTGCCTGGAGTCCCCAGGGGGCCGTACTTAGCAATCAGCCCCAGCATTTT. Drawing the rest from reference TRBV30 and TRBJ1-5, the complete variable domain is SQTIHQWPATLVQPVGSPLSLECTVEGTSNPNLYWYRQAAGRGLQLLFYSVGIGQISSEVPQNLSASRPQDRQFILSSKKLLLSDSGFYLCAWSPQGAVLSNQPQHFGDGTRLSIL.

The J gene is TRBJ2-3, the V gene TRBV5-1, with a tentative D call TRBD1 (6 bases). From germline, CDR1 is SGHRS and CDR2 YFSETQ. The CDR3 is made up of 15 amino acids. V dropped 2 bases and J dropped 2 bases, with 12 bases sitting between them. CDR3 nucleotide sequence: TGCGCCAGCAGCTTAAACAGGGCCGTCACAGATACGCAGTATTTT. Translation gives CASSLNRAVTDTQYF.

V and J are TRBV10-2 and TRBJ2-7; possibly TRBD1 for D (7 bases). The germline CDR1 and CDR2 sequences are WSHSY and SAAADI. Trimming shortened V by 8 bases and J by 4 bases, and 18 bases separated the two germline ends. The CDR3 spans 14 residues. CDR3 sequence reads: CASSAGGGLYEQYF. For the CDR3, the DNA is TGCGCCAGCTCTGCAGGGGGAGGTTTGTACGAGCAGTACTTC.

This clone appeared once. This sequence joins TRBV9 and TRBJ2-5; D not resolved. With 2 bases removed from V and 1 base from J, the gap between germline ends came to 9 bases. This CDR3 is 14 amino acids long. The germline V gene has CDR1 SGDLS and CDR2 YYNGEE. This chain's CDR3 is CASSVMGFQETQYF. As DNA, the CDR3 is TGTGCCAGCAGCGTTATGGGGTTCCAAGAGACCCAGTACTTC.

The gene calls are TRBV20-1 and TRBJ2-7, with no clear D. This CDR3 comprises 11 residues. Germline lookup yields CDR1 DFQATT and CDR2 SNEGSKA (reference sequence). V was trimmed by 3 bases and J by 5 bases, leaving 8 bases between them. Here the CDR3 DNA reads TGCAGTGCTAGGAATAGGAACGAGCAGTACTTC. Residues: CSARNRNEQYF.

The chain uses TRBV5-1 and TRBJ2-2, with D possibly being TRBD1 (6 bases). CDR1 is SGHRS and CDR2 is YFSETQ in the germline V gene. The CDR3 sequence is 14 residues long. The germline V and J ends were trimmed by 4 bases and 1 base, with 8 bases remaining between them. The CDR3 sequence is CASSGGGNTGELFF. Here the CDR3 DNA reads TGCGCCAGCAGCGGGGGCGGGAACACCGGGGAGCTGTTTTTT.

Only one count was recorded for this clone. The rearrangement joins TRBV11-2 to TRBJ2-5; the D gene is possibly TRBD1 (6 bases). The V and J ends lost 5 bases and 1 base respectively, with 14 bases between them. Germline V CDR1 and CDR2: SGHAT, FQNNGV. This CDR3 has 15 residues. The DNA of the CDR3 is TGTGCCAGCAGCAAATCTACAGGGTCCCAAGAGACCCAGTACTTC. As protein: CASSKSTGSQETQYF. The full variable domain, rest sourced from reference TRBV11-2 and TRBJ2-5, is EAGVAQSPRYKIIEKRQSVAFWCNPISGHATLYWYQQILGQGPKLLIQFQNNGVVDDSQLPKDRFSAERLKGVDSTLKIQPAKLEDSAVYLCASSKSTGSQETQYFGPGTRLLVL.

Note on this clone: Other DNA sequences in this specimen translate into the identical CDR3. V and J are TRBV6-5 and TRBJ2-1; 8 nucleotides align to TRBD2. V was pared by 6 bases and J by 1 base, with 2 bases of the junction left unmatched. There are 14 residues in the CDR3. Germline V lookup: CDR1 MNHEY, CDR2 SVGAGI. CDR3 bases: TGTGCCAGCAGGAGCGGGAGTTCCTACAATGAGCAGTTCTTC. Its translation: CASRSGSSYNEQFF.

CDR3 bases: TGTGCCACCAGCAGAGAAGAGGGGAAGGTCCGTCAGCCCCAGCATTTT. This codes for CATSREEGKVRQPQHF. This chain joins TRBV15 and TRBJ1-5, with TRBD1 as a possible D gene (5 bases). CDR3 length equals 16 residues. V was cut by 0 bases and J by 6 bases, with 15 bases left in between. The germline gives CDR1 LNHNV, CDR2 YYDKDF (reference sequence).

Notes on this clone: The identical CDR3 is also encoded by other nucleotide sequences in the sample. The V gene is TRBV10-3, the J gene TRBJ2-7; perhaps TRBD1 as D (6 bases). Per germline, CDR1 ENHRY and CDR2 SYGVKD. This CDR3 has 14 residues. V lost 0 bases, J lost 1 base, and 7 bases lay in between. The DNA for the CDR3 is TGTGCCATCAGTGAGTCGCAGGGGTCCTACGAGCAGTACTTC. It codes for CAISESQGSYEQYF.

The gene calls are TRBV7-9 and TRBJ2-5; TRBD1 might be the D (5 bases). The CDR3 totals 16 residues. The germline V and J ends were trimmed by 1 base and 2 bases, with 14 bases remaining between them. Germline V gives CDR1 SEHNR, CDR2 FQNEAQ (reference sequence). CDR3 nucleotides: TGTGCCAGCAGCTTAGGTAGCAGGGTCAGGCAAGAGACCCAGTACTTC. It codes for CASSLGSRVRQETQYF.

As for this clone: The sample has other DNA sequences that encode this CDR3 too. The gene calls are TRBV4-3 and TRBJ2-7; D possibly uses TRBD1 or TRBD2 (5 bases each). Germline lookup yields CDR1 LGHNA and CDR2 YSLEER. This CDR3 has 14 amino acids. V gave up 0 bases and J gave up 2 bases, with 8 bases separating them. The CDR3 DNA is TGCGCCAGCAGCCAAGAACGGGGCCCCTACGAGCAGTACTTC. Translating gives CASSQERGPYEQYF.

The chain uses TRBV29-1 and TRBJ2-3; 7 bases fit TRBD2. Germline loops: CDR1 SQVTM, CDR2 ANQGSEA. V was clipped by 0 bases and J by 2 bases; unmatched bases: 8. This CDR3 has 16 residues. As DNA, the CDR3 is TGCAGCGTTGAAGATCCCGCTAGCGGAGCCACAGATACGCAGTATTTT. This translates into CSVEDPASGATDTQYF.

The chain is built from TRBV5-1 and TRBJ2-7, with D unclear. This CDR3 region has 16 residues. Germline V lookup: CDR1 SGHRS, CDR2 YFSETQ. The ends were cut back, 0 bases at V and 3 bases at J, with 16 bases in the middle. CDR3 nucleotides: TGCGCCAGCAGCTTGGTGTCCCAATCTCAACTCTACGAGCAGTACTTC. The encoded protein is CASSLVSQSQLYEQYF.

This rearrangement joins TRBV19 to TRBJ2-6; no definite D call. The germline V and J ends were trimmed by 7 bases and 15 bases, with 16 bases remaining between them. The CDR3 is 12 residues long. Germline CDR1 reads LNHDA; CDR2 reads SQIVND (reference sequence). DNA of the CDR3: TGTGCCAGTACCACCCCCCCGTCCAGCCTGACTTTC. It is translated as CASTTPPSSLTF. Combining the CDR3 with reference TRBV19 and TRBJ2-6 gives the whole variable domain DGGITQSPKYLFRKEGQNVTLSCEQNLNHDAMYWYRQDPGQGLRLIYYSQIVNDFQKGDIAEGYSVSREKKESFPLTVTSAQKNPTAFYLCASTTPPSSLTFGAGSRLTVL.

The chain links TRBV29-1 to TRBJ2-3, with D hard to call. Trimming removed 4 bases at V and 3 bases at J, with 8 bases between. This CDR3 has 12 amino acids. Germline V gene sequence: CDR1 SQVTM, CDR2 ANQGSEA. In nucleotides, the CDR3 is TGCAGCGTTGGGGCTCGGACAGATACGCAGTATTTT. It codes for CSVGARTDTQYF.

CDR3 nucleotide sequence: TGCGCCAGCAGCTCTTTACAGGGGTTGGATCACGAGCAGTACTTC. Translated, it gives CASSSLQGLDHEQYF. This chain connects TRBV5-1 to TRBJ2-7; 7 bases are shared with TRBD1. The CDR3 contains 15 residues. In germline, CDR1 is SGHRS, CDR2 YFSETQ. With V trimmed by 3 bases and J by 5 bases, 11 bases remained unmatched.

The chain links TRBV4-1 to TRBJ2-1; 9 bases match TRBD2. Trimming cost V 1 base and J 3 bases; bases outside gene matches: 4. This CDR3 is built from 16 residues. The germline gives CDR1 MGHRA, CDR2 YSYEKL. The CDR3 protein is CASSQGASGVYNEQFF. In DNA, the CDR3 is TGCGCCAGCAGCCAAGGTGCTAGCGGGGTCTACAATGAGCAGTTCTTC.